These 22 T cell receptor beta chains came from one sample sequenced in a study of CD8+ T cells in alopecia areata. Once RNA had been extracted, it was reverse transcribed into cDNA to act as the sequencing template. Measured with immunoSEQ multiplex PCR; TCRdb has only the in-frame clones, and not every one. Of roughly 150,000 clones in the sample, approximately 65% were seen once. The sequencing input was CD8+ T cells sorted from blood. These TCRs come from a human donor in good health.

The J gene is TRBJ1-3, the V gene TRBV29-1; no firm D call. The CDR3 contains 16 residues. The V gene lost 1 base and the J gene lost 0 bases, with 13 bases spanning the gap. Looked up from germline, CDR1 is SQVTM and CDR2 is ANQGSEA. The CDR3 DNA follows: TGCAGCGTTGAAGTCCGGGCGAAATCCTCTGGAAACACCATATATTTT. Translation gives CSVEVRAKSSGNTIYF. Drawing the rest from reference TRBV29-1 and TRBJ1-3, the complete variable domain is SAVISQKPSRDICQRGTSLTIQCQVDSQVTMMFWYRQQPGQSLTLIATANQGSEATYESGFVIDKFPISRPNLTFSTLTVSNMSPEDSSIYLCSVEVRAKSSGNTIYFGEGSWLTVV.

The J gene is TRBJ2-7, the V gene TRBV27; no definite D call. Germline V lookup: CDR1 MNHEY, CDR2 SMNVEV (reference sequence). Trimming took off 6 bases at V and 2 bases at J, with 11 bases between the two ends. This CDR3 has 13 amino acids. The CDR3 loop reads CASSSTLTYEQYF. The CDR3 coding sequence is TGTGCCAGCAGCTCGACACTGACCTACGAGCAGTACTTC.

The chain employs TRBV27 and TRBJ1-1; 7 bases are a match to TRBD1. Germline assignment: CDR1 MNHEY and CDR2 SMNVEV (reference sequence). The CDR3 is 13 amino acids. The J segment lost 5 bases and the V segment lost 4 bases, leaving 4 bases of the junction unmatched. The CDR3 region has the DNA TGTGCCAGCAGTTGGACAGGTCGGACTGAAGCTTTCTTT. This encodes CASSWTGRTEAFF.

This sequence joins TRBV29-1 and TRBJ1-2; D call uncertain. The germline CDR1 and CDR2 sequences are SQVTM and ANQGSEA. Trimming removed 6 bases from V and 1 base from J, with 24 bases in between. This CDR3 contains 17 residues. The CDR3 loop reads CSVDPDATFGYNYGYTF. The DNA for the CDR3 is TGCAGCGTCGATCCGGACGCTACGTTCGGGTATAACTATGGCTACACCTTC.

This clone showed up just once. A read error may account for a junction end that differs from germline. V gene TRBV5-1 combines with J gene TRBJ1-4; no firm D call. The CDR3 covers 10 residues. Germline loops: CDR1 SGHRS, CDR2 YFSETQ. CDR3: CASSPPVAPF. The CDR3 bases are TGCGCCAGCAGTCCGCCAGTCGCCCCTTTT.

The chain links TRBV29-1 to TRBJ1-1, with TRBD1 identical over 7 bases. The V and J ends lost 6 bases and 1 base, in that order; junction bases with no gene match: 5. This CDR3 contains 13 residues. Germline-derived CDR1 and CDR2 are SQVTM and ANQGSEA. CDR3: CSVWTGSNTEAFF. The DNA of the CDR3 is TGCAGCGTGTGGACAGGCTCGAACACTGAAGCTTTCTTT.

This clone was recorded a few times. V is TRBV11-2 and J is TRBJ2-5; D tentatively fits TRBD1 or TRBD2 (5 bases each). CDR1 and CDR2 from the germline V gene are SGHAT and FQNNGV. Trimming removed 3 bases from V and 2 bases from J, with 16 bases in between. This CDR3 contains 16 residues. CDR3 nucleotides: TGTGCCAGCAGCTTCGCCTTGAGGGGAGAACAAGAGACCCAGTACTTC. Protein sequence: CASSFALRGEQETQYF.

The chain has TRBV18 and TRBJ1-1; possibly TRBD1 for D (5 bases). The CDR3 sequence is 16 residues long. V dropped 2 bases and J dropped 0 bases, with 13 bases sitting between them. Looked up from germline, CDR1 is KGHSH and CDR2 is LQKENI. CDR3 DNA sequence: TGTGCCAGCTCACCAGGGGCAGGTTCCATGAACACTGAAGCTTTCTTT. Residues: CASSPGAGSMNTEAFF.

This clone has ten or more counts. This chain links TRBV6-4 with TRBJ2-2; 8 bases fit TRBD1. CDR3 size: 14 residues. CDR1 and CDR2 (germline): MRHNA, SNTAGT. The junction had 2 bases not matched to a gene; V was cut back by 5 bases and J by 3 bases. CDR3 sequence reads: CASSQGADTGELFF. The CDR3 nucleotides read TGTGCCAGCAGTCAGGGGGCGGACACCGGGGAGCTGTTTTTT.

The chain combines TRBV6-4 with TRBJ2-1; 13 nucleotides agree with TRBD2. The CDR3 is 17 amino acids. The J segment lost 2 bases and the V segment lost 2 bases, leaving 3 bases of the junction unmatched. CDR1 and CDR2 (germline): MRHNA, SNTAGT. The CDR3 reads CASSDEGTSGTYNEQFF. CDR3 DNA sequence: TGTGCCAGCAGTGACGAGGGGACTAGCGGGACCTACAATGAGCAGTTCTTC.

The gene calls are TRBV15 and TRBJ2-7; unclear D gene. V was cut by 0 bases and J by 5 bases, with 11 bases left in between. The germline gives CDR1 LNHNV, CDR2 YYDKDF (reference sequence). The CDR3 length is 14 residues. The CDR3 loop reads CATSRDRATHEQYF. The CDR3 bases are TGTGCCACCAGCAGAGATCGAGCGACCCACGAGCAGTACTTC. Based on the CDR3 plus reference TRBV15 and TRBJ2-7, the full variable domain is DAMVIQNPRYQVTQFGKPVTLSCSQTLNHNVMYWYQQKSSQAPKLLFHYYDKDFNNEADTPDNFQSRRPNTSFCFLDIRSPGLGDTAMYLCATSRDRATHEQYFGPGTRLTVT.

This clone was counted between two and nine times. This sequence joins TRBV23-1 and TRBJ1-2; D is unclear. TRBV23-1 is reported as an ORF; its role is uncertain. Trimming stripped 3 bases from V and 0 bases from J, with 14 bases between. This CDR3 contains 16 residues. The DNA for the CDR3 is TGCGCCAGCAGTCAGCCAACATCTACGCCTAACTATGGCTACACCTTC. Amino acids: CASSQPTSTPNYGYTF.

The rearrangement joins TRBV25-1 to TRBJ2-7, with TRBD2 identical over 9 bases. This CDR3 has 15 amino acids. Germline CDR1 MGHDK, CDR2 SYGVNS. J was trimmed by 3 bases and V by 3 bases; bases with no gene match: 6. CDR3 region: CASSDPTSGSYEQYF. The CDR3 DNA is TGTGCCAGCAGTGATCCGACTAGCGGAAGCTACGAGCAGTACTTC.

This clone was detected only a few times. The chain is built from TRBV27 and TRBJ2-3; 11 nucleotides align to TRBD2. CDR1 and CDR2 from the germline V gene are MNHEY and SMNVEV (reference sequence). With V trimmed by 5 bases and J by 4 bases, 8 bases remained unmatched. This CDR3 is built from 16 residues. CDR3 sequence reads: CASSVRSGRAPDTQYF. As DNA, the CDR3 is TGTGCCAGCAGTGTTCGTAGCGGGAGGGCCCCAGATACGCAGTATTTT.

The genes are TRBV29-1 and TRBJ1-5; 7 bases match TRBD1. Germline V gives CDR1 SQVTM, CDR2 ANQGSEA. The ends lost 1 base at V and 1 base at J; junction bases unmatched: 4. The CDR3 is 15 amino acids. CDR3 DNA: TGCAGCGTTGAAGTGGAGGGGGCGAGCAATCAGCCCCAGCATTTT. Its protein is CSVEVEGASNQPQHF.

V usage is TRBV29-1 and J usage is TRBJ1-2; D gene uncertain. V was trimmed by 7 bases and J by 8 bases, leaving 14 bases between them. CDR1 SQVTM and CDR2 ANQGSEA come from the germline V gene. The CDR3 totals 11 residues. CDR3 sequence (DNA): TGCAGCGCCCCGGACCGGAAAGGCTACACCTTC. Encoded protein: CSAPDRKGYTF.

The rearrangement uses TRBV30 and TRBJ2-2; tentative D call: TRBD1 (7 bases). The CDR3 totals 14 residues. The germline V and J ends were trimmed by 5 bases and 1 base, with 11 bases remaining between them. Germline V CDR1 and CDR2: GTSNPN, SVGIG (reference sequence). CDR3 residues: CAWGGGLNTGELFF. The CDR3 nucleotides are TGTGCCTGGGGAGGGGGCCTGAACACCGGGGAGCTGTTTTTT.

CDR3 sequence reads: CSTKETGELFF. The CDR3 coding sequence is TGCAGTACCAAAGAGACCGGGGAGCTGTTTTTT. The chain is built from TRBV20-1 and TRBJ2-2; D not certain. Trimming shortened V by 8 bases and J by 5 bases, and 9 bases separated the two germline ends. Germline V gives CDR1 DFQATT, CDR2 SNEGSKA (reference sequence). The CDR3 has 11 residues.

The chain joins TRBV29-1 to TRBJ2-1, with D possibly being TRBD1 (5 bases). Trimming took off 6 bases at V and 4 bases at J, with 10 bases between the two ends. This CDR3 has 12 amino acids. In germline, CDR1 is SQVTM, CDR2 ANQGSEA. The CDR3 reads CSVRTIYNEQFF. The CDR3 region has the DNA TGCAGCGTCCGGACAATTTACAATGAGCAGTTCTTC.

This sequence joins TRBV6-1 and TRBJ2-7, with D unresolved. The CDR3 consists of 11 residues. V lost 10 bases and J lost 4, with 11 bases in between. Germline V gene sequence: CDR1 MNHNS, CDR2 SASEGT. The CDR3 sequence is CAIRSGYEQYF. CDR3 bases: TGTGCCATCCGGAGTGGTTACGAGCAGTACTTC.

The chain carries TRBV9 and TRBJ1-6; 10 bases agree with TRBD1. The junction had 5 bases not matched to a gene; V was cut back by 3 bases and J by 5 bases. Germline CDR1 SGDLS, CDR2 YYNGEE. The CDR3 contains 16 residues. CDR3 sequence reads: CASSAPTGGNNSPLHF. As DNA, the CDR3 is TGTGCCAGCAGCGCCCCGACAGGGGGCAATAATTCACCCCTCCACTTT. Variable domain in full (rest from reference TRBV9 and TRBJ1-6): DSGVTQTPKHLITATGQRVTLRCSPRSGDLSVYWYQQSLDQGLQFLIQYYNGEERAKGNILERFSAQQFPDLHSELNLSSLELGDSALYFCASSAPTGGNNSPLHFGNGTRLTVT.

This chain connects TRBV29-1 to TRBJ2-1; D call uncertain. V lost 2 bases and J 1 base, leaving 12 bases between the germline ends. The CDR3 length is 15 residues. The germline V gene encodes CDR1 SQVTM and CDR2 ANQGSEA. The CDR3: CSVELGETSYNEQFF. The CDR3 bases are TGCAGCGTTGAACTGGGCGAGACTTCCTACAATGAGCAGTTCTTC.